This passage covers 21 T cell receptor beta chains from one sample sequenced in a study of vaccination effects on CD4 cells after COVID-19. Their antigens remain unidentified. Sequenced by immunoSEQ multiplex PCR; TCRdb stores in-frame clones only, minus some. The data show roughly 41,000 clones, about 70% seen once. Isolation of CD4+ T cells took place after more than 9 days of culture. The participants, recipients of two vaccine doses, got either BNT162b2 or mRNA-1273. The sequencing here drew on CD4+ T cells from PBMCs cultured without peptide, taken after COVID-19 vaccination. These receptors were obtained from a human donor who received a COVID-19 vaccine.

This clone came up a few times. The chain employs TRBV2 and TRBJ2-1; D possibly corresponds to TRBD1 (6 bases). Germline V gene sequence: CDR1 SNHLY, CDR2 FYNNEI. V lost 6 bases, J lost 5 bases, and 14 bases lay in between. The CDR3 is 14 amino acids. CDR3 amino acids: CASSLRGYNNEQFF. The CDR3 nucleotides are TGTGCCAGCAGCCTAAGGGGGTATAACAATGAGCAGTTCTTC.

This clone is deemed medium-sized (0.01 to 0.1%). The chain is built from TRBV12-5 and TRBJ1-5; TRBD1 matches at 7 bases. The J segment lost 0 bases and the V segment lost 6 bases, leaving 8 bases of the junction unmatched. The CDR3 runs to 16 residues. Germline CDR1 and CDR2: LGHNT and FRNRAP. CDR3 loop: CASGGGGPDSNQPQHF. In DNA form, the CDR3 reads TGTGCTAGTGGCGGAGGGGGCCCTGATAGCAATCAGCCCCAGCATTTT.

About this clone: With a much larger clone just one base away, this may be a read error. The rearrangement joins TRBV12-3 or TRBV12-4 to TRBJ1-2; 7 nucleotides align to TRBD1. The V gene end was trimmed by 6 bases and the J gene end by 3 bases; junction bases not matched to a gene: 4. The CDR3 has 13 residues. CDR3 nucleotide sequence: TGTGCCAGCAGCCCGGGACAGTACTATGGCTACACCTTC. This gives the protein CASSPGQYYGYTF.

The CDR3 coding sequence is TGTGCCAGCAGCTTAGTTTGGCGGGGGGGGCGCACAGATACGCAGTATTTT. Translating gives CASSLVWRGGRTDTQYF. V usage is TRBV7-6 and J usage is TRBJ2-3, with 9 bases lining up with TRBD2. The CDR3 extends over 17 amino acids. After removal of 1 base from V and 1 base from J, the junction contained 6 bases not matched to a gene. Per germline, CDR1 SGHVS and CDR2 FNYEAQ.

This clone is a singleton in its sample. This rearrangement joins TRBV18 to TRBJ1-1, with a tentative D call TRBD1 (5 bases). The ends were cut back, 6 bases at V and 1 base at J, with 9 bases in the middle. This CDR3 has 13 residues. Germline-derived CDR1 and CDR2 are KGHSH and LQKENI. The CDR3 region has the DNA TGTGCCAGCTCGATGGGGGAGAACACTGAAGCTTTCTTT. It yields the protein CASSMGENTEAFF.

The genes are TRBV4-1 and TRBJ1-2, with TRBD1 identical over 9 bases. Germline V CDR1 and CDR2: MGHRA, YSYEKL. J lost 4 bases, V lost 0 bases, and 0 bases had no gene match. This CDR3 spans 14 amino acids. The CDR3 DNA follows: TGCGCCAGCAGCCAAGAGACAGGGGGCTATGGCTACACCTTC. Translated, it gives CASSQETGGYGYTF.

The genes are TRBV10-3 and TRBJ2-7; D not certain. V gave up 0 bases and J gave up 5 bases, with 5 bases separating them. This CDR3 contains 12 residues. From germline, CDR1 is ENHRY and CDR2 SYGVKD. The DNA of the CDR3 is TGTGCCATCAGTGAGTCTCTAAACGAGCAGTACTTC. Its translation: CAISESLNEQYF.

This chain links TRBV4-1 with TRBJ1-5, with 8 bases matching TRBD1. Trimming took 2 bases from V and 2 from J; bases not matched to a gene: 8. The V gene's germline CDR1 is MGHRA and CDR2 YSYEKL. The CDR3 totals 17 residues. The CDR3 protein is CASSQITGGGGNQPQHF. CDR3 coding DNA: TGCGCCAGCAGCCAAATTACAGGGGGAGGCGGCAATCAGCCCCAGCATTTT.

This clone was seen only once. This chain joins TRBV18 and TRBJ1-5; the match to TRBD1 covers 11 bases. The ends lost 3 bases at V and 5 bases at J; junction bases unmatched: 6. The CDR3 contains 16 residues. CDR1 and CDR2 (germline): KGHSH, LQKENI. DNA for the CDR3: TGTGCCAGCTCACCGACCGGGACAGGGGGAGATCAGCCCCAGCATTTT. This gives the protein CASSPTGTGGDQPQHF.

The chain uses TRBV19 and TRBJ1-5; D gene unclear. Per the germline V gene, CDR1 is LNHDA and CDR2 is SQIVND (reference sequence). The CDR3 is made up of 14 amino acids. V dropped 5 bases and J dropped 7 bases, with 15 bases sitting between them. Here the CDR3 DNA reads TGTGCCAGTAGTTTTACTAGTACGGGGCAGCCCCAGCATTTT. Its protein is CASSFTSTGQPQHF.

The CDR3 is CASSEAGQGSYEQYF. The CDR3 DNA is TGTGCCAGCAGTGAGGCGGGACAGGGGTCCTACGAGCAGTACTTC. The V gene is TRBV6-1, the J gene TRBJ2-7; TRBD1 agrees at 10 bases. Looked up from germline, CDR1 is MNHNS and CDR2 is SASEGT. The CDR3 is 15 residues long. J lost 1 base, V lost 3 bases, and 3 bases had no gene match.

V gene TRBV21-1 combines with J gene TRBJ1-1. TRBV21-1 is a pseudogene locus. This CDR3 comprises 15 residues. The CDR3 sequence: CASSMGGSVNTEAFF. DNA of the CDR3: TGTGCCAGCAGCATGGGGGGCTCGGTGAACACTGAAGCTTTCTTT.

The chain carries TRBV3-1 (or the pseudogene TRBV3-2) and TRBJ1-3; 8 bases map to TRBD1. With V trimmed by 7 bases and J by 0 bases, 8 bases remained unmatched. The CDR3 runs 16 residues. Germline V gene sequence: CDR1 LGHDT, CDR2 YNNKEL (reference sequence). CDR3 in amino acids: CASNQGAIFSGNTIYF. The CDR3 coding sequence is TGTGCCAGCAACCAGGGGGCCATTTTCTCTGGAAACACCATATATTTT.

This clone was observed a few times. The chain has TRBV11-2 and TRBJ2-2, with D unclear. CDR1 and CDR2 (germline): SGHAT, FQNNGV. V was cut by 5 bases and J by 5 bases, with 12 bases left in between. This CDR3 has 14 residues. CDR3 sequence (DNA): TGTGCCAGCAGCCAACGGTCAAGGACCGGGGAGCTGTTTTTT. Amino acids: CASSQRSRTGELFF.

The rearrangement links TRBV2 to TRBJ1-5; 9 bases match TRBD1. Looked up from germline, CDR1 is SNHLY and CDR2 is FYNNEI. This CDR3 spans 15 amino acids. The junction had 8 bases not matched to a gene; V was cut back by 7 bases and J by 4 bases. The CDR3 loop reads CASKTDRGRNQPQHF. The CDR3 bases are TGTGCCAGCAAAACGGACAGGGGAAGAAATCAGCCCCAGCATTTT.

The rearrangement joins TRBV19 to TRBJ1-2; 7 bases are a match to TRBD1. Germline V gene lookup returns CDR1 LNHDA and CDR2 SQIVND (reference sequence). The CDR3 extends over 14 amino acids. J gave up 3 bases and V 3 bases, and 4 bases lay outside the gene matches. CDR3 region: CASSIDRAYYGYTF. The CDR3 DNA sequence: TGTGCCAGTAGTATTGACAGGGCCTACTATGGCTACACCTTC.

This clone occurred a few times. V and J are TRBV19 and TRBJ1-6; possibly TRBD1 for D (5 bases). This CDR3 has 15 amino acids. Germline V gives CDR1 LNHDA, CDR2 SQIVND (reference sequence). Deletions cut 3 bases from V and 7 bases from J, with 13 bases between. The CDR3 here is CASSIDTRQNSPLHF. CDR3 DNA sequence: TGTGCCAGTAGTATCGACACACGACAGAATTCACCCCTCCACTTT.

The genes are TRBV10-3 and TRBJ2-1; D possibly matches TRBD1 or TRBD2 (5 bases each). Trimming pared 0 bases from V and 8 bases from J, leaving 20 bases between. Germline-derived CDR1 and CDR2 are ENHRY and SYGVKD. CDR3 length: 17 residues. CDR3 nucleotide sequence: TGTGCCATCAGTGAGTCCAACGGGGCTAGGGTACACGATGAGCAGTTCTTC. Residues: CAISESNGARVHDEQFF.

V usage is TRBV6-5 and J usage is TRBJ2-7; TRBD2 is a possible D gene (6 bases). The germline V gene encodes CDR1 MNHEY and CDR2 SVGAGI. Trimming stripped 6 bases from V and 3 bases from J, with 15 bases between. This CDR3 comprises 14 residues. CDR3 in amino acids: CASSVERGGYEQYF. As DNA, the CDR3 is TGTGCCAGCAGCGTGGAGAGGGGAGGCTACGAGCAGTACTTC.

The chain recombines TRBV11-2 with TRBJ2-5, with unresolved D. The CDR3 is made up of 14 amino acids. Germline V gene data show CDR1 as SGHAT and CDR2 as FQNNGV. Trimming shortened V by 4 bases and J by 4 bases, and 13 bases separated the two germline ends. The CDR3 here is CASSWSRPPETQYF. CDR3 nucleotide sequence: TGTGCCAGCAGCTGGTCCCGCCCCCCAGAGACCCAGTACTTC.

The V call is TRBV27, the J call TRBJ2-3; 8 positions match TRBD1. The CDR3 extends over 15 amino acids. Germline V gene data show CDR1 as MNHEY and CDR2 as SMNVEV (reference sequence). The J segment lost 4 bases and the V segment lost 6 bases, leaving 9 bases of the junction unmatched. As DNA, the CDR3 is TGTGCCAGCAGGCTTCACAGGGGGAGGCCAGATACGCAGTATTTT. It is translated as CASRLHRGRPDTQYF.